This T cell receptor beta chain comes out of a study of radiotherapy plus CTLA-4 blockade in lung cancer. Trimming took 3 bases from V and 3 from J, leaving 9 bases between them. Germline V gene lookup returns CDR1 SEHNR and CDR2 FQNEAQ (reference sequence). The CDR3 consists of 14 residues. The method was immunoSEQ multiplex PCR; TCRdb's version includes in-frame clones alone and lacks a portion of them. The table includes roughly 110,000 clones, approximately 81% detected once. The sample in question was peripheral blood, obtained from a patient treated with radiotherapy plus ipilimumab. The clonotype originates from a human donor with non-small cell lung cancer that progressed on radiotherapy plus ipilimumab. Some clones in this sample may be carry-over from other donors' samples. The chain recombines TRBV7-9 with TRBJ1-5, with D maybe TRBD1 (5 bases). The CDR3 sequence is CASSFGQPNQPQHF. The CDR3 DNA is TGTGCCAGCAGCTTTGGACAACCCAATCAGCCCCAGCATTTT.